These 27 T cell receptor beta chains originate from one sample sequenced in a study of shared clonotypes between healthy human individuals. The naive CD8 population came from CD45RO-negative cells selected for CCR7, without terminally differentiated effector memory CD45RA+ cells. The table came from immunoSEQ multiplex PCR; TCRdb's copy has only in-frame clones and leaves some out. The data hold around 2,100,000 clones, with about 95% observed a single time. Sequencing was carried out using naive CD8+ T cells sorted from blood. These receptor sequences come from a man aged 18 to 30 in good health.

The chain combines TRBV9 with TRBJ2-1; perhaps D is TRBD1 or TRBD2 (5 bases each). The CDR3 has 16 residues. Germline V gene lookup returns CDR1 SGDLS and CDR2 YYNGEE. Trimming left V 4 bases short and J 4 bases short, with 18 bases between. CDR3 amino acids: CASSPLDLGVYNEQFF. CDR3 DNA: TGTGCCAGCAGCCCCCTAGACTTGGGGGTTTACAATGAGCAGTTCTTC.

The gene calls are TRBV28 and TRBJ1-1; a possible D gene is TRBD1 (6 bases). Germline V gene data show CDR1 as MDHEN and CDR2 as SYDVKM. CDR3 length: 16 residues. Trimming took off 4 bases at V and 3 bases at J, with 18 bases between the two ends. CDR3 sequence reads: CASSSRTVKGDTEAFF. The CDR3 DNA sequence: TGTGCCAGCAGTTCCCGGACAGTAAAGGGGGACACTGAAGCTTTCTTT. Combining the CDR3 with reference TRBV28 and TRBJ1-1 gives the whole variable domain DVKVTQSSRYLVKRTGEKVFLECVQDMDHENMFWYRQDPGLGLRLIYFSYDVKMKEKGDIPEGYSVSREKKERFSLILESASTNQTSMYLCASSSRTVKGDTEAFFGQGTRLTVV.

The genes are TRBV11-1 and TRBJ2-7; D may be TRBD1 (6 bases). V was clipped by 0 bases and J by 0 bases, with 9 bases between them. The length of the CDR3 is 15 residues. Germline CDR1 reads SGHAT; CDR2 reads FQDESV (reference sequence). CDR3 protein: CASSLARGSSYEQYF. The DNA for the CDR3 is TGTGCCAGCAGCTTAGCCAGGGGCAGCTCCTACGAGCAGTACTTC.

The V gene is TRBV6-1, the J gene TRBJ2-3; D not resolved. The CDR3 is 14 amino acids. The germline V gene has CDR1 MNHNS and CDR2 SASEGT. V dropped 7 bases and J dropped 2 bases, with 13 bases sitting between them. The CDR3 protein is CASTRPINTDTQYF. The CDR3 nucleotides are TGTGCCAGCACCAGGCCGATAAACACAGATACGCAGTATTTT.

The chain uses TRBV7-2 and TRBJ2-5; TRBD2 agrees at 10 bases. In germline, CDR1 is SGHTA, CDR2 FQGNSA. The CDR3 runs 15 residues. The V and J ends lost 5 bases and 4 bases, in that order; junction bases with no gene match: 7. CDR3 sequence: CASSPTSGASETQYF. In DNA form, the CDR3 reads TGTGCCAGCAGCCCAACTAGCGGGGCATCAGAGACCCAGTACTTC.

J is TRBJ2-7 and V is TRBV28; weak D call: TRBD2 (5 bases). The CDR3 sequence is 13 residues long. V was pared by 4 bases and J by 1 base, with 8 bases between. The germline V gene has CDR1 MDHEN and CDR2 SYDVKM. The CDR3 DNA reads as TGTGCCAGCAGTTACGGGGAATCCTACGAGCAGTACTTC. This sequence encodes CASSYGESYEQYF.

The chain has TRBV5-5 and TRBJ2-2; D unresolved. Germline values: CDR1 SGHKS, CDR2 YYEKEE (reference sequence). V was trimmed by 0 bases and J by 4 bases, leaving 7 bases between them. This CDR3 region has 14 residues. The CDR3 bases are TGTGCCAGCAGCTTGGCCCGTGGCACCGGGGAGCTGTTTTTT. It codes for CASSLARGTGELFF.

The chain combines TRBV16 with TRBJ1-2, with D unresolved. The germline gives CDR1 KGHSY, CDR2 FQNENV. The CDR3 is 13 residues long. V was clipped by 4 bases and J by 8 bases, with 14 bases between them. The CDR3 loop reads CASSRPANSGYTF. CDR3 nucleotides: TGTGCCAGCAGCCGCCCGGCTAACAGCGGCTACACCTTC. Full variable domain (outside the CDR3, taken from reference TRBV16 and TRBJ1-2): GEEVAQTPKHLVRGEGQKAKLYCAPIKGHSYVFWYQQVLKNEFKFLISFQNENVFDETGMPKERFSAKCLPNSPCSLEIQATKLEDSAVYFCASSRPANSGYTFGSGTRLTVV.

The CDR3 loop reads CASSLGGSNGYTF. The DNA of the CDR3 is TGTGCCAGCAGCTTAGGGGGGTCCAATGGCTACACCTTC. The chain is built from TRBV13 and TRBJ1-2, with D unclear. Germline V CDR1 and CDR2: PRHDT, FYEKMQ (reference sequence). The CDR3 has 13 residues. V gave up 0 bases and J gave up 6 bases, with 8 bases separating them.

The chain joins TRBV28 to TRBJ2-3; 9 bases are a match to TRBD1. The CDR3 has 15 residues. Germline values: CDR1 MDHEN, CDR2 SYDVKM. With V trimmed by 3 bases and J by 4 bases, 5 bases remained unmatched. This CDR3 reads CASSLGTGTSDTQYF. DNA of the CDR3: TGTGCCAGCAGTTTGGGGACAGGGACGTCAGATACGCAGTATTTT.

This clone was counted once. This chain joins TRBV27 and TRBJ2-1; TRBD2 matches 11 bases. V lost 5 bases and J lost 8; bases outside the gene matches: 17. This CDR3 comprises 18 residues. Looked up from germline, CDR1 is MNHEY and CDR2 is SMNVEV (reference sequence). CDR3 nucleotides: TGTGCCAGCAGTCCTATCTCACTAGCGGGAGCGCCTCTCGATGAGCAGTTCTTC. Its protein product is CASSPISLAGAPLDEQFF.

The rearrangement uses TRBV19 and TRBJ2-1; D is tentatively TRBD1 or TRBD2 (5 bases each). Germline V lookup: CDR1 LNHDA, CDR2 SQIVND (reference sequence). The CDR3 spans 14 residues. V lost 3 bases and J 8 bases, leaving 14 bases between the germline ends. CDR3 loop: CASSIQLGDDEQFF. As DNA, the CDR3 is TGTGCCAGTAGTATTCAGTTGGGGGACGATGAGCAGTTCTTC.

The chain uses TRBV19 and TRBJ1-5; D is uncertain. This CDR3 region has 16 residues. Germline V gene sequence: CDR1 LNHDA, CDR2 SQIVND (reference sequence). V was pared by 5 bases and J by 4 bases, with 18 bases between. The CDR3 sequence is CASSRAPGVLNQPQHF. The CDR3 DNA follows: TGTGCCAGTAGTCGCGCTCCCGGGGTTCTGAATCAGCCCCAGCATTTT.

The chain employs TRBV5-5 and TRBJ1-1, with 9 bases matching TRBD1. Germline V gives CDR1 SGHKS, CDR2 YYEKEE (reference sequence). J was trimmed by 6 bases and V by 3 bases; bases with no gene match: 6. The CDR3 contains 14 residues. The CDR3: CASSSTGGDPEAFF. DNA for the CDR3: TGTGCCAGCAGCTCTACAGGGGGCGATCCTGAAGCTTTCTTT.

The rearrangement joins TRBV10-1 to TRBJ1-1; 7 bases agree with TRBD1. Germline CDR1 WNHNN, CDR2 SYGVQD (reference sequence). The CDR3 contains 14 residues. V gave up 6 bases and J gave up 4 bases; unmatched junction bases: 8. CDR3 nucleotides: TGCGCCAGCAGCCCGGCGACAGGGACCACTGAAGCTTTCTTT. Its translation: CASSPATGTTEAFF.

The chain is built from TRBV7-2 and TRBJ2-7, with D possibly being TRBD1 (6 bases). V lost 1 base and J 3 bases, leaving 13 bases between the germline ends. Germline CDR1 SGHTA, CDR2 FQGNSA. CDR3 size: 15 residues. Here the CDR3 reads CASSLEWGQGYEQYF. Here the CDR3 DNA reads TGTGCCAGCAGCTTAGAGTGGGGGCAGGGCTACGAGCAGTACTTC.

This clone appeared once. The CDR3 loop reads CASSSAGTEYPDTQYF. In DNA form, the CDR3 reads TGTGCCAGCAGCTCGGCCGGGACTGAGTACCCAGATACGCAGTATTTT. The chain carries TRBV5-8 and TRBJ2-3, with a possible D match to TRBD2 (6 bases). The CDR3 is made up of 16 amino acids. Germline CDR1 and CDR2: SGHTS and YDEGEE. V lost 3 bases to trimming and J lost 4 bases, with 18 bases between them. Complete variable domain (other parts from reference TRBV5-8 and TRBJ2-3): EAGVTQSPTHLIKTRGQQATLRCSPISGHTSVYWYQQALGLGLQFLLWYDEGEERNRGNFPPRFSGRQFPNYSSELNVNALELEDSALYLCASSSAGTEYPDTQYFGPGTRLTVL.

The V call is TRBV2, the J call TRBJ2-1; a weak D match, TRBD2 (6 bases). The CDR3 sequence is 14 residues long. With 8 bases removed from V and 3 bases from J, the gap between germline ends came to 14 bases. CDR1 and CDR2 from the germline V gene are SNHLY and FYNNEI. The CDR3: CASVYSGDYNEQFF. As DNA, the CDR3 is TGTGCCAGCGTTTATTCGGGGGACTACAATGAGCAGTTCTTC.

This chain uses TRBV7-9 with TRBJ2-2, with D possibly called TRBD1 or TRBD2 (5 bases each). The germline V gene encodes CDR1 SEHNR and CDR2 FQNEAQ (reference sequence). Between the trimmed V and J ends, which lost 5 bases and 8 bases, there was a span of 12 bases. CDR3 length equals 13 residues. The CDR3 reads CASSLGPEGELFF. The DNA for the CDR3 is TGTGCCAGCAGCCTGGGACCGGAGGGGGAGCTGTTTTTT.

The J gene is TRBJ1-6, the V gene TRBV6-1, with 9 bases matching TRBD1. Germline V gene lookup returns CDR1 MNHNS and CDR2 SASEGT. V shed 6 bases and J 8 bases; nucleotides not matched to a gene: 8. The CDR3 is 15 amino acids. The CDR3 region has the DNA TGTGCCAGCAGAGTGGCCGGGACAGGGTATTCACCCCTCCACTTT. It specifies CASRVAGTGYSPLHF.

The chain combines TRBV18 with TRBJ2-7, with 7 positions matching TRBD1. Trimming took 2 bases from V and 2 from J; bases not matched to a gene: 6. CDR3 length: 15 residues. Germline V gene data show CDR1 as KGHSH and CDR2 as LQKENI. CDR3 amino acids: CASSPLETGTYEQYF. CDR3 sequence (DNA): TGTGCCAGCTCACCATTAGAGACAGGGACCTACGAGCAGTACTTC.

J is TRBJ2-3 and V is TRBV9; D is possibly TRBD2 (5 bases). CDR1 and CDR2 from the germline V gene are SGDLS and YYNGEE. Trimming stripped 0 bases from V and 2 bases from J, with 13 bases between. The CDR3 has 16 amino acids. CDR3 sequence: CASSVEGGLPTDTQYF. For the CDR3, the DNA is TGTGCCAGCAGCGTAGAGGGTGGACTGCCCACAGATACGCAGTATTTT.

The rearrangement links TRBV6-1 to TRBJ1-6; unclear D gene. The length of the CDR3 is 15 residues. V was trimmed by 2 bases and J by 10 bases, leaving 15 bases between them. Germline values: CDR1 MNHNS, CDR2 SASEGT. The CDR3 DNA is TGTGCCAGCAGTGAATGGGCCGACAACGGGTCACCCCTCCACTTT. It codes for CASSEWADNGSPLHF.

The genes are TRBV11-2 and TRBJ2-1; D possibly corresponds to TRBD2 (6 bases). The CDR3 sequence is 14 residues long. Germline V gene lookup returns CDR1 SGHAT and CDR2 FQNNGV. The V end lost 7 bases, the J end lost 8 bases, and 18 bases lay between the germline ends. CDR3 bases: TGTGCCAGCAATTATGGCGGGGTAGATGATGAGCAGTTCTTC. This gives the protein CASNYGGVDDEQFF.

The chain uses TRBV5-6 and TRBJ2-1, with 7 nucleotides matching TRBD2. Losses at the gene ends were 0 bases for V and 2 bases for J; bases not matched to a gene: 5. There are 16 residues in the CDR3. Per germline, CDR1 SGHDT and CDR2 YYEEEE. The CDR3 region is CASSLAVGGAYNEQFF. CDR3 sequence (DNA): TGTGCCAGCAGCTTGGCCGTGGGAGGGGCCTACAATGAGCAGTTCTTC. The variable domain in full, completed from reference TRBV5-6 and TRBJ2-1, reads DAGVTQSPTHLIKTRGQQVTLRCSPKSGHDTVSWYQQALGQGPQFIFQYYEEEERQRGNFPDRFSGHQFPNYSSELNVNALLLGDSALYLCASSLAVGGAYNEQFFGPGTRLTVL.

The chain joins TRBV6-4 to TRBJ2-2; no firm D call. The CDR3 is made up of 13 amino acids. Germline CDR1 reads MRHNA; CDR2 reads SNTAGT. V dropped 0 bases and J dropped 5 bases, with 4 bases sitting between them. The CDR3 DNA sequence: TGTGCCAGCAGTGACTCGGGGACCGGGGAGCTGTTTTTT. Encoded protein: CASSDSGTGELFF.

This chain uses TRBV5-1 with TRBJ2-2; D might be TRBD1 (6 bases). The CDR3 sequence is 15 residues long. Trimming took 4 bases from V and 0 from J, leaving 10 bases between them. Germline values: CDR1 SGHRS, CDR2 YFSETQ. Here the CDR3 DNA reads TGCGCCAGCAGCGGCAGGGGCGCGAACACCGGGGAGCTGTTTTTT. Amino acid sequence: CASSGRGANTGELFF.